This record concerns one T cell receptor (beta chain) sequence. Its antigen is as yet unknown. An assay was performed, and its level was deep. Replicate PCRs for sorted subsets used around 200 ng DNA; this equaled around 29,000 T cell genomes. Profiled with immunoSEQ multiplex PCR; TCRdb holds only in-frame clones, not every one. The sample lists around 2,000,000 clones, about 95% occurring once. The data derive from a study of shared clonotypes between healthy human individuals. Study-wide findings and caveats: A generally larger estimated richness was seen in naive subsets than in memory subsets.

Naive CD8 isolation took CD45RO-negative cells positively selected for CCR7 and excluded terminally differentiated effector memory CD45RA+ cells. Trimming took 0 bases from V and 4 from J; bases not matched to a gene: 6. In germline, CDR1 is SGHAT, CDR2 FQNNGV. The CDR3 runs to 18 residues. Sequenced: naive CD8+ T cells sorted from blood. The gene calls are TRBV11-2 and TRBJ2-2, with 12 bases matching TRBD1. This TCR was recovered from a man younger than 30 in good health. The CDR3 is CASSLDKWGQGATGELFF. The CDR3 coding sequence is TGTGCCAGCAGCTTAGATAAGTGGGGACAGGGGGCCACCGGGGAGCTGTTTTTT.